This paragraph covers one T cell receptor beta chain sequence. At least ten counts were recorded for this clonotype. It has no known antigen specificity. No clone much larger than this one lies a single base away; base qualities are absent. The junction shows trimming of 5 bases on V and 9 bases on J, plus 17 bases between the germline ends. CDR3 length: 13 amino acids, cysteine to phenylalanine. Here the CDR3 DNA is all that survives: 39 bases in frame from base 1. In the germline V gene (reference sequence), CDR1 corresponds to SEHNR and CDR2 to FQNEAQ. The data were taken from a study of T cells in Graves' hyperthyroidism and ophthalmopathy (dated by TCRdb to between 2017 and 2020). In the study overall: Peripheral blood samples were taken at initial diagnosis, before any treatment was given. A discovery cohort of approximately 97 patients, 43 with Graves' ophthalmopathy and under 60 with stable Graves' hyperthyroidism, was used to find distinguishing TCR V-J signatures. Prospective prediction of ophthalmopathy was tested in an independent validation cohort of 18 to 20 hyperthyroidism patients and approximately 17 patients who later progressed to ophthalmopathy. The 90 to 100 discovery patients were randomly divided into training and test sets at a 7:3 ratio. The study also compared thyroid tissue and blood T-cell repertoires from roughly 6 Graves' hyperthyroidism patients. After blood sampling, hyperthyroidism patients were treated with methimazole at a starting dose of 30 mg daily, and ophthalmopathy patients were treated with high-dose intravenous methylprednisolone. TCR Vbeta CDR3 sequencing of 120 to 150 peripheral blood samples (roughly 41 ophthalmopathy, over 70 hyperthyroidism and approximately 17 progressor patients) is reported in the paper.

Stable Graves' hyperthyroidism was defined as the absence of progression to ophthalmopathy over 18 months of follow-up. Hyperthyroidism patients were newly diagnosed, had a disease duration of under 2 months, and were aged 18 to 65 years. Patients with uncontrolled infections, other autoimmune diseases, pregnancy or lactation were excluded. Diagnoses were based on clinical symptoms, serum thyroxine and TRAb, thyroid ultrasound and orbital computed tomography. PBMCs were separated from 10 ml of fresh peripheral blood using Ficoll-Paque density gradient centrifugation. Trizol reagent was used to extract total RNA, and RNA quality was then checked on an Agilent 2100 Bioanalyzer. The TCR beta CDR3 regions were amplified from RNA transcripts. The first round of RT-PCR for the TCR CDR3 was performed with the HTBI primer set and the Qiagen OneStep RT-PCR kit. Libraries were constructed in a second round of multiplex PCR, after which size selection and purification were performed. The libraries were sequenced on an Illumina HiSeq2000 using paired-end 100 bp reads. In the paper's pipeline: SOAPnuke was used to process the raw data, throwing out any read that contained adapters or uncalled bases, had a mean Phred below 15, or lacked an exact constant-primer or identifier match. COPE v1.2.5 was used to merge the high-quality paired reads, and each unique nucleotide sequence was defined as a clonotype. MiTCR v1.1 was used to align the clonotypes against IMGT TRBV, TRBD and TRBJ reference segments. The analysis included only V-J combinations with a frequency above 0.0001, which together covered around 99% of the repertoires. The TCS score was defined as the ratio of F50 (clonal expansion) to E x V (chaos), calculated using BLOSUM62-based TCRdist between CDR3 peptides within each V-J. Welch's t-statistics and random forest reduced several hundred V-J features to 13, which were used in a naive Bayes classifier (R e1071). The raw public data were reprocessed by TCRdb itself: fastp quality trimming at Q25, MiXCR clonotype calling, in-frame beta chains only. Identical CDR3 protein sequences are pooled into one entry, listed with their most common genes and DNA. These V and J calls originate from TCRdb's pipeline instead of the authors' own analysis. The sample table holds some 460,000 distinct CDR3 sequences, of which 15% to 17% were seen once. The biggest ten clones account for 7.5% to 9% of the sample.

Study-level results and caveats: No statistical method was used to fix the sample size in advance, and group allocation was not hidden from the investigators. Most expanded thyroid clonotypes (frequency above 0.001) were also detected in blood, suggesting blood repertoires may reflect thyroid immune responses. In cross-validation, a model built on a 13 V-J signature told ophthalmopathy apart from stable hyperthyroidism with 87.88% sensitivity and roughly 83% specificity, and in testing the same model reached 80%/75%. During validation, the model predicted progression to ophthalmopathy a median of approximately 6.5 months ahead of onset, with almost 71% sensitivity and more than 72% specificity.

Sequenced sample: blood. This TCR derives from a woman younger than 30 with Graves' hyperthyroidism. The sequence is built from TRBV7-9 and TRBJ2-7; confidence is insufficient to name the D gene. The base sequence is TGTGCCAGCAGCCGGCAAATCGGCTCTGTGCAGTACTTC. Its protein is CASSRQIGSVQYF.